The sequence of this T cell receptor beta chain was determined in a study of blood T cell repertoires in COVID-19. Across the whole study: The United States, Italy and Spain were the sources of the acute and convalescent COVID-19 samples. T cells, B-cell-depleted T cells, or PBMCs provided the cDNA or gDNA that served as material.

Germline V lookup: CDR1 MNHEY, CDR2 SVGAGI. The CDR3 runs to 13 residues. V lost 4 bases and J lost 1, with 7 bases in between. In the original workflow: Estimation of nucleated cell counts was performed using reference gene primer amplification. Method: immunoSEQ multiplex PCR; TCRdb's copy keeps in-frame clones and lacks some. V and J calls and clone size are given by that table; D and trimming were obtained from the DNA. The profile shows about 120,000 clones, approximately 87% of them singletons. J is TRBJ1-2 and V is TRBV6-5, with a tentative D call TRBD1 (6 bases). Sequencing was performed on peripheral blood. This clonotype was sampled from an older man who had recovered from COVID-19. The CDR3 DNA is TGTGCCAGCAGTTCAGGGGATAACTATGGCTACACCTTC. Residues: CASSSGDNYGYTF.